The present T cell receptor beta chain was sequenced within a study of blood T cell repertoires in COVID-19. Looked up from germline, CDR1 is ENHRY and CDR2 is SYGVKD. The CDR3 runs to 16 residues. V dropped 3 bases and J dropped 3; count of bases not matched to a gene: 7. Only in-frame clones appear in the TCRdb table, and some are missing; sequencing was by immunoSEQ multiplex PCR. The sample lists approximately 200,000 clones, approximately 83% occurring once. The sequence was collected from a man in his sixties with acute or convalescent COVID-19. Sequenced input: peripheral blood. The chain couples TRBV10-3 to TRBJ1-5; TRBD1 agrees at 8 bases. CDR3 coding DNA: TGTGCCATCAGTGATCCGGACAGGGCGCACAATCAGCCCCAGCATTTT. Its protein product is CAISDPDRAHNQPQHF.